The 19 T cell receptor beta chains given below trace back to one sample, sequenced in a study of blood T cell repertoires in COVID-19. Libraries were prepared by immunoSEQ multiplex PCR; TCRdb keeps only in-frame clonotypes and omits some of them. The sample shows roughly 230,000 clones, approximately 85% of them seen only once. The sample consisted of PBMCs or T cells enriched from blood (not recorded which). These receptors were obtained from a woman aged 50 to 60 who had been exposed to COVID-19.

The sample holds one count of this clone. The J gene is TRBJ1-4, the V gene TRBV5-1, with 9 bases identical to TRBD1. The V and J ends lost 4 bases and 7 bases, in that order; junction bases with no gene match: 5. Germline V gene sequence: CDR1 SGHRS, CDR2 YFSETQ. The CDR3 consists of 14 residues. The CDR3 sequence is CASSTDRGIEKLFF. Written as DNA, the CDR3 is TGCGCCAGCAGCACAGACAGGGGGATTGAAAAACTGTTTTTT.

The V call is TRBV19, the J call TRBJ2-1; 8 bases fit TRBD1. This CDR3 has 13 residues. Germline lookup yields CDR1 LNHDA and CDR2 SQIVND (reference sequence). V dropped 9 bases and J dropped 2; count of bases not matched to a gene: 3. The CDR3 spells CASRDRTYNEQFF. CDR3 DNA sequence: TGTGCCAGCCGGGACAGGACCTACAATGAGCAGTTCTTC.

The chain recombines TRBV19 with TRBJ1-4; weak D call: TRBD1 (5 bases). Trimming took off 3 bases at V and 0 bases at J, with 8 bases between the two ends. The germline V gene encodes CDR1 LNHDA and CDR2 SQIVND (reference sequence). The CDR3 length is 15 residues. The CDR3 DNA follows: TGTGCCAGTAGTATTATGACAGCAACTAATGAAAAACTGTTTTTT. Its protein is CASSIMTATNEKLFF.

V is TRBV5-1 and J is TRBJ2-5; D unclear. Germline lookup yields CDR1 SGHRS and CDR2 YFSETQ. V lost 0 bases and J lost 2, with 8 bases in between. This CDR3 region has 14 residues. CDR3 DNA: TGCGCCAGCAGCTTGGAGGCAGGACAAGAGACCCAGTACTTC. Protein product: CASSLEAGQETQYF.

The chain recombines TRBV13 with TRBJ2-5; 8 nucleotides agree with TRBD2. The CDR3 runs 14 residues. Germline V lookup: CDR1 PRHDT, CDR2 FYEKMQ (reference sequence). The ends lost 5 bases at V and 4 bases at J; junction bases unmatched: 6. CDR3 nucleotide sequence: TGTGCCAGCAGCCCCCGGGGGGGCGGAGAGACCCAGTACTTC. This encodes CASSPRGGGETQYF.

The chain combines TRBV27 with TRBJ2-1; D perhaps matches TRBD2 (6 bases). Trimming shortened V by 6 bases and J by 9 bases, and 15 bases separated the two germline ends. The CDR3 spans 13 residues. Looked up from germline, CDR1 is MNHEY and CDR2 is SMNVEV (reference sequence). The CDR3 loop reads CASRGTSVPEQFF. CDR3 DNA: TGTGCCAGCAGGGGGACTTCAGTCCCTGAGCAGTTCTTC.

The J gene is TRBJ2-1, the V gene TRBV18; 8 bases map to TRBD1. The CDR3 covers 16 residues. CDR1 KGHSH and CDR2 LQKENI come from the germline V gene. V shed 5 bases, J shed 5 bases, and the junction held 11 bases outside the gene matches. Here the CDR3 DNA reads TGTGCCAGCTCAGCGGGTTGGGACAGGTCACACAATGAGCAGTTCTTC. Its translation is CASSAGWDRSHNEQFF.

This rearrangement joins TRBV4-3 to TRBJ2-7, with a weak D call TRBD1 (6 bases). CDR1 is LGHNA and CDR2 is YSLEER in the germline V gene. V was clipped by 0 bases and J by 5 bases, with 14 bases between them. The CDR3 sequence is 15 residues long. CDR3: CASSQDFRGPNEQYF. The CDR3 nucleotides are TGCGCCAGCAGCCAAGACTTCAGGGGCCCTAACGAGCAGTACTTC.

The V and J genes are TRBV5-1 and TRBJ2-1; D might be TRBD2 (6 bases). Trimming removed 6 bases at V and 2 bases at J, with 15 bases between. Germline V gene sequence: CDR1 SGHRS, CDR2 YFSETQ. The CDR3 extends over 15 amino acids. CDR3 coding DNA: TGCGCCAGCACGCGGGGACTGACAACCTACAATGAGCAGTTCTTC. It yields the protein CASTRGLTTYNEQFF.

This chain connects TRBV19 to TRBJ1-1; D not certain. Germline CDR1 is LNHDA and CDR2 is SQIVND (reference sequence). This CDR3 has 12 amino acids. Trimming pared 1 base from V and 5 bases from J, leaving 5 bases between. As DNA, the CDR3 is TGTGCCAGTAGTATAGGGAGAACTGAAGCTTTCTTT. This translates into CASSIGRTEAFF. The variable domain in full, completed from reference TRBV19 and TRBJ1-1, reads DGGITQSPKYLFRKEGQNVTLSCEQNLNHDAMYWYRQDPGQGLRLIYYSQIVNDFQKGDIAEGYSVSREKKESFPLTVTSAQKNPTAFYLCASSIGRTEAFFGQGTRLTVV.

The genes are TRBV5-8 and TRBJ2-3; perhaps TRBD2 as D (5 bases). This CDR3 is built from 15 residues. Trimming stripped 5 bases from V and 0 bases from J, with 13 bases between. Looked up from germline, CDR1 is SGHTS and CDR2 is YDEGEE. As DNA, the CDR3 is TGTGCCAGCAGACTATACGGCGGGAGCACAGATACGCAGTATTTT. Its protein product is CASRLYGGSTDTQYF. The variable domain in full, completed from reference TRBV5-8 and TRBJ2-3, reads EAGVTQSPTHLIKTRGQQATLRCSPISGHTSVYWYQQALGLGLQFLLWYDEGEERNRGNFPPRFSGRQFPNYSSELNVNALELEDSALYLCASRLYGGSTDTQYFGPGTRLTVL.

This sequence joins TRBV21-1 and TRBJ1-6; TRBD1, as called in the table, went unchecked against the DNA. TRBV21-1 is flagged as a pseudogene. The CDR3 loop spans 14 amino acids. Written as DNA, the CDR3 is TGTGCCAGCAGGGGGGGGACAGGGGACTCACCCCTCCACTTT. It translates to CASRGGTGDSPLHF.

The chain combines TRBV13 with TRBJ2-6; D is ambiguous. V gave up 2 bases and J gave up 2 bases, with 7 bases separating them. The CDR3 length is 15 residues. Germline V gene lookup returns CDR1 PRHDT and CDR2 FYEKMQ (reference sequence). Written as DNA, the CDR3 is TGTGCCAGCAGCTTACTGGTAGCTGGGGCCAACGTCCTGACTTTC. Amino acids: CASSLLVAGANVLTF. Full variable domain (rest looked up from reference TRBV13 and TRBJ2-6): AAGVIQSPRHLIKEKRETATLKCYPIPRHDTVYWYQQGPGQDPQFLISFYEKMQSDKGSIPDRFSAQQFSDYHSELNMSSLELGDSALYFCASSLLVAGANVLTFGAGSRLTVL.

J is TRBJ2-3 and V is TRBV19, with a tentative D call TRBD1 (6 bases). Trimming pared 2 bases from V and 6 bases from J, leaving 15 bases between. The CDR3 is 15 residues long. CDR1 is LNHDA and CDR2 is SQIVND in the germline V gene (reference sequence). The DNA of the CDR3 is TGTGCCAGTAGTATAACACAGGGTGGTAGCGATACGCAGTATTTT. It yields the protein CASSITQGGSDTQYF.

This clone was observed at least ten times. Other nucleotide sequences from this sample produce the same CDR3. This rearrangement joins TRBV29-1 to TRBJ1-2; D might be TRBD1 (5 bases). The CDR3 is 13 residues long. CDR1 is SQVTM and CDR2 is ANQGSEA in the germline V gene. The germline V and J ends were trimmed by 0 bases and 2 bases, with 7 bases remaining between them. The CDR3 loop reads CSVEEPGNYGYTF. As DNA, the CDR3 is TGCAGCGTTGAAGAGCCAGGGAACTATGGCTACACCTTC.

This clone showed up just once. CDR3 loop: CASSLGGVSNEQFF. CDR3 sequence (DNA): TGTGCCAGCAGCTTGGGCGGGGTTTCTAATGAGCAGTTCTTC. The chain joins TRBV5-5 to TRBJ2-1; D perhaps matches TRBD2 (6 bases). V shed 0 bases and J shed 7 bases, with 11 bases lying between them. CDR3 length: 14 amino acids. Germline lookup yields CDR1 SGHKS and CDR2 YYEKEE (reference sequence).

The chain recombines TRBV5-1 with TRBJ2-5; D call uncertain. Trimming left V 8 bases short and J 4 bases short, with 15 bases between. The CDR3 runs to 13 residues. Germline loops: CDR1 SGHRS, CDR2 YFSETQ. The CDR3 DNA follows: TGCGCCAGTCTTGACCCAACGGGAGAGACCCAGTACTTC. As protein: CASLDPTGETQYF.

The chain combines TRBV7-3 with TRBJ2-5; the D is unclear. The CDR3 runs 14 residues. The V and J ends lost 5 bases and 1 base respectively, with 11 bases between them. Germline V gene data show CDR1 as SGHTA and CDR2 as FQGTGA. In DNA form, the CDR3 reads TGTGCCAGCAGCCGAGGTGGCAGCCAAGAGACCCAGTACTTC. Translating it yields CASSRGGSQETQYF.

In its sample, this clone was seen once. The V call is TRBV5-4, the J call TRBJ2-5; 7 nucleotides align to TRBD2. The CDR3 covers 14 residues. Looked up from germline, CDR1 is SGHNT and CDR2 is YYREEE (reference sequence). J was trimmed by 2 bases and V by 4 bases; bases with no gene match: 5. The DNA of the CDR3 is TGTGCCAGCAGCGTCCGAGCGGGGCAAGAGACCCAGTACTTC. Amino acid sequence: CASSVRAGQETQYF. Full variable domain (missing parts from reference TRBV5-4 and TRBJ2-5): ETGVTQSPTHLIKTRGQQVTLRCSSQSGHNTVSWYQQALGQGPQFIFQYYREEENGRGNFPPRFSGLQFPNYSSELNVNALELDDSALYLCASSVRAGQETQYFGPGTRLLVL.